The present entry profiles one TCR beta chain with its context. Its specificity is unknown. This sample was included in a study of cytomegalovirus exposure and HLA in healthy donors. Overall study findings and caveats: Clonal expansion was found to be greater in HLA-associated TCR beta chains than in equally common others in a later analysis.

Amplification used 60 Vbeta primers and 13 Jbeta primers. This table comes from immunoSEQ multiplex PCR, and its TCRdb copy is limited to in-frame clones, with some not included. The sample yields 150,000 to 200,000 clones, 70% to 85% seen once. V was clipped by 4 bases and J by 1 base, with 21 bases between them. The CDR3 consists of 19 residues. Germline loops: CDR1 SGHDT, CDR2 YYEEEE. The sequence was collected from a woman aged 25 to 39 in good health and CMV-seronegative. The rearrangement uses TRBV5-6 and TRBJ2-6; D is undetermined. Sequencing was performed on PBMCs. This CDR3 reads CASSRLGLASSSGANVLTF. As DNA, the CDR3 is TGTGCCAGCAGCCGCCTAGGTTTGGCCTCCAGTTCTGGGGCCAACGTCCTGACTTTC.